Described below is a single T cell receptor beta chain sequence and its context. The specificity of this receptor is unknown. Base-call qualities are not available, and no considerably larger clone is one nucleotide away. These data belong to a study of graft-versus-host responses after intestinal transplantation (dated by TCRdb to the early 2020s). In the study overall: The transplants that recipients received were multivisceral, liver-intestinal, or isolated intestinal. Anti-thymocyte globulin induction was given to all recipients, followed by maintenance tacrolimus and steroids for approximately 3 years. After intestinal transplantation, graft-versus-host and host-versus-graft alloreactive T cell clones were followed in the graft, circulation and bone marrow using bulk TCR-beta CDR3 sequencing. Alloreactive clones were identified by sequencing pre-transplant mixed lymphocyte reaction products and comparing them with unstimulated pre-transplant donor and recipient T cells. The cohort enrolled 20 to 30 intestinal transplant recipients, one of whom was a retransplant, and 3 patients without pretransplant specimens were excluded. A peak of at least 4% donor T cells among recipient peripheral blood mononuclear cells was the definition used for donor T cell macrochimerism. Rather than being sequenced by the commercial service, samples from a few later patients were sequenced in-house on an Illumina MiSeq and processed with MiXCR. The paper as a whole reports these results and caveats: GvH clones turned up in recipient bone marrow, with some appearing earlier in ileal mucosa or blood, a pattern consistent with an intestinal mucosal origin. The relatively low number and heterogeneity of intestinal transplant patients limited the conclusions. High GvH to HvG T cell clonal ratios were observed in the allografts of patients with donor T cell macrochimerism. Peak levels of circulating GvH clones were associated with declines in HvG clones early after transplant.

The method was the immunoSEQ multiplex PCR assay. For most patients, genomic DNA was isolated with the Qiagen DNeasy Blood and Tissue Kit and shipped frozen to Adaptive Biotechnologies for TCR sequencing. For most patients, high-throughput TCR-beta CDR3 sequencing of genomic DNA was performed by Adaptive Biotechnologies. Turning to the authors' computational methods: Adaptive's ImmunoSEQ software was the source of the TCR sequencing data for roughly 19 patients, while a few other patients were processed with MiXCR and VDJtools. CD4 versus CD8 sorting errors were corrected by removing sequences found in both subsets at a frequency ratio below 5:1. CDR3 nucleotide sequences shared between donor and recipient were removed because their origin could not be assigned. Alloreactive clones required at least 2-fold expansion over unstimulated cells and minimum CFSE-low frequency of 0.002% (template counts) or 0.001% (read counts). Clones detected in sequenced pre-transplant spleen, lymph node, or MLR CFSE-low populations of the donor or recipient were defined as mappable. Cumulative frequency of alloreactive clones was calculated as a percentage of all sequences weighted by copy number. This immuneACCESS table, as held by TCRdb, lists in-frame sequences with V and J called but not all clones. Of the missing ones, under half trace to an unresolved V gene in checked studies; the others have no known cause. V, J and clone size derive from that table, while D and trimming were established from the DNA sequence. Present in this sample are 65,000 to 90,000 clones, roughly 90% of which were seen just once. Clones ranked in the top ten supply 2% to 3% of the sample.

The time point label corresponds to: cells obtained before transplantation from donor or recipient. CD3+CD4+ and CD3+CD8+ populations were FACS-sorted from unstimulated pre-transplant donor and recipient cells taken from spleen or lymph nodes. Source: unstimulated CD8+ T cells sorted from spleen or lymph node cells, taken before intestinal transplant. The clonotype originates from a human donor who received an intestinal transplant.

The nucleotide sequence reads as follows: TGCGCCAGCAGCTTGGGGACAGGAGTCTACGAGCAGTACTTC. It encodes CASSLGTGVYEQYF. The chain joins TRBV5-1 to TRBJ2-7, with 7 bases in between that match TRBD1. From V the trimming removes 0 bases and from J it removes 3 bases, while the gene matches leave 3 bases of the junction unaccounted for. Counted from cysteine to phenylalanine, this CDR3 has 14 amino acids. Of all the DNA, just the CDR3 is kept, 42 bases in frame from base 1. According to the germline V gene, CDR1 reads SGHRS and CDR2 reads YFSETQ. The CDR3, completed at both ends by the reference TRBV5-1 and TRBJ2-7 genes, gives the full variable domain KAGVTQTPRYLIKTRGQQVTLSCSPISGHRSVSWYQQTPGQGLQFLFEYFSETQRNKGNFPGRFSGRQFSNSRSEMNVSTLELGDSALYLCASSLGTGVYEQYFGPGTRLTVT.